The 23 T cell receptor beta chains below all came from one sample that was sequenced in a study of cytomegalovirus exposure and HLA in healthy donors. Primers included in the PCR were 60 Vbeta and 13 Jbeta primers. Clones were sequenced by immunoSEQ multiplex PCR, and TCRdb holds only the in-frame ones, with some missing. The profile shows 200,000 to 250,000 clones, approximately 90% of them singletons. Sequenced material: PBMCs. The receptors shown here come from a woman between 18 and 29 years old in good health and CMV-seronegative.

The chain combines TRBV7-6 with TRBJ2-1; 9 nucleotides line up with TRBD2. The germline V gene has CDR1 SGHVS and CDR2 FNYEAQ. The ends lost 1 base at V and 0 bases at J; junction bases unmatched: 7. This CDR3 has 18 amino acids. The DNA of the CDR3 is TGTGCCAGCAGCTTAGTAAGCGGGGGGACGAGCTCCTACAATGAGCAGTTCTTC. Amino acid sequence: CASSLVSGGTSSYNEQFF.

The chain carries TRBV6-4 and TRBJ2-1; 12 nucleotides align to TRBD2. The germline V gene has CDR1 MRHNA and CDR2 SNTAGT. The J segment lost 4 bases and the V segment lost 5 bases, leaving 6 bases of the junction unmatched. This CDR3 is 16 amino acids long. This CDR3 reads CASSRLTSGGYNEQFF. Written as DNA, the CDR3 is TGTGCCAGCAGTCGCCTAACTAGCGGGGGGTACAATGAGCAGTTCTTC.

The V gene is TRBV4-1, the J gene TRBJ1-4; 7 bases fit TRBD1. Losses at the gene ends were 2 bases for V and 0 bases for J; bases not matched to a gene: 18. This CDR3 spans 21 amino acids. Germline V lookup: CDR1 MGHRA, CDR2 YSYEKL. This CDR3 is CASSQHQAGTAIRTTNEKLFF. The DNA for the CDR3 is TGCGCCAGCAGCCAACACCAAGCCGGGACAGCGATTAGAACAACTAATGAAAAACTGTTTTTT.

Turning to this clone: One end of the junction does not line up with germline, which may come from a read error. V and J are TRBV7-9 and TRBJ2-5, with 7 nucleotides matching TRBD2. The CDR3 totals 14 residues. Germline values: CDR1 SEHNR, CDR2 FQNEAQ (reference sequence). CDR3 sequence reads: CSSSPWTSAETQYF. CDR3 in DNA: TGTTCCAGCAGCCCCTGGACTAGTGCGGAGACCCAGTACTTC.

The chain uses TRBV29-1 and TRBJ2-3; D perhaps matches TRBD2 (5 bases). Germline V CDR1 and CDR2: SQVTM, ANQGSEA. This CDR3 is 15 amino acids long. With 4 bases removed from V and 0 bases from J, the gap between germline ends came to 14 bases. This CDR3 is CSVAKDFTSTDTQYF. The CDR3 DNA reads TGCAGCGTTGCTAAGGACTTTACTAGCACAGATACGCAGTATTTT.

The DNA of the CDR3 is TGTGCCTGGGATGGACAGTCTGCAACTAATGAAAAACTGTTTTTT. Protein: CAWDGQSATNEKLFF. This chain joins TRBV30 and TRBJ1-4; a possible D gene is TRBD1 (6 bases). CDR1 and CDR2 (germline): GTSNPN, SVGIG (reference sequence). The CDR3 is 15 residues long. V lost 5 bases to trimming and J lost 0 bases, with 13 bases between them. The entire variable domain, with the rest obtained from reference TRBV30 and TRBJ1-4, is as follows: SQTIHQWPATLVQPVGSPLSLECTVEGTSNPNLYWYRQAAGRGLQLLFYSVGIGQISSEVPQNLSASRPQDRQFILSSKKLLLSDSGFYLCAWDGQSATNEKLFFGSGTQLSVL.

As for this clone: Other DNA sequences from this sample encode an identical CDR3 as well. This chain joins TRBV7-9 and TRBJ2-7; D is uncertain. Germline V gives CDR1 SEHNR, CDR2 FQNEAQ (reference sequence). This CDR3 contains 12 residues. V was cut by 5 bases and J by 3 bases, with 8 bases left in between. CDR3 DNA: TGTGCCAGCAGCCTCACCGGCTACGAGCAGTACTTC. Amino acids: CASSLTGYEQYF.

The chain employs TRBV7-3 and TRBJ2-1, with a weak D call TRBD2 (6 bases). CDR3 length equals 15 residues. The germline gives CDR1 SGHTA, CDR2 FQGTGA. V lost 3 bases to trimming and J lost 7 bases, with 16 bases between them. CDR3 sequence: CASSFFSGRGNEQFF. CDR3 DNA: TGTGCCAGCAGCTTCTTCTCCGGGAGAGGGAATGAGCAGTTCTTC.

This CDR3 reads CASQAGGRTDTQYF. For the CDR3, the DNA is TGTGCCAGCCAGGCGGGGGGGCGAACAGATACGCAGTATTTT. The rearrangement links TRBV2 to TRBJ2-3; 9 nucleotides match TRBD2. The CDR3 runs to 14 residues. Germline assignment: CDR1 SNHLY and CDR2 FYNNEI. Trimming removed 8 bases from V and 3 bases from J; junction bases left unmatched: 6.

The CDR3 is CASRVRGMVEAFF. CDR3 DNA: TGTGCCAGCAGGGTCAGGGGTATGGTCGAAGCTTTCTTT. The chain links TRBV2 to TRBJ1-1; weak D call: TRBD1 (6 bases). CDR1 is SNHLY and CDR2 is FYNNEI in the germline V gene. The length of the CDR3 is 13 residues. V gave up 6 bases and J gave up 8 bases, with 16 bases separating them.

V gene TRBV18 combines with J gene TRBJ1-2; D is unclear. Germline CDR1 reads KGHSH; CDR2 reads LQKENI. CDR3 length equals 13 residues. Trimming took 8 bases from V and 4 from J, leaving 14 bases between them. The CDR3 bases are TGTGCCAGCAGGACGCCCGCGGGCTATGGCTACACCTTC. Translated: CASRTPAGYGYTF.

The chain joins TRBV27 to TRBJ1-1; D gene unclear. Germline assignment: CDR1 MNHEY and CDR2 SMNVEV (reference sequence). The CDR3 spans 15 residues. Trimming shortened V by 9 bases and J by 9 bases, and 26 bases separated the two germline ends. The chain's CDR3 is CARQSVPRSKDKAFF. The DNA for the CDR3 is TGTGCCAGGCAATCGGTCCCAAGGTCCAAAGACAAAGCTTTCTTT.

This clone was recorded a few times. V is TRBV29-1 and J is TRBJ1-1; weak D call: TRBD1 (6 bases). The ends were cut back, 7 bases at V and 1 base at J, with 13 bases in the middle. Per germline, CDR1 SQVTM and CDR2 ANQGSEA. The CDR3 is 13 residues long. CDR3 residues: CSALGQTNTEAFF. The DNA of the CDR3 is TGCAGCGCGCTCGGACAGACGAACACTGAAGCTTTCTTT.

This clone was seen once. Other DNA sequences in the sample encode the same CDR3. V gene TRBV19 combines with J gene TRBJ1-5, with D possibly TRBD1 on 5 matching bases. V lost 3 bases and J lost 4, with 13 bases in between. The CDR3 contains 15 residues. Per germline, CDR1 LNHDA and CDR2 SQIVND (reference sequence). The CDR3 region is CASSMGQGGNQPQHF. The CDR3, as DNA: TGTGCCAGTAGTATGGGTCAGGGAGGAAATCAGCCCCAGCATTTT.

The chain uses TRBV4-2 and TRBJ2-3, with 11 bases fitting TRBD2. This CDR3 spans 16 amino acids. The junction had 3 bases not matched to a gene; V was cut back by 0 bases and J by 4 bases. The germline CDR1 and CDR2 sequences are LGHNA and YNFKEQ. The CDR3 reads CASSQDGSGGADTQYF. In nucleotides, the CDR3 is TGTGCCAGCAGCCAAGACGGTAGCGGGGGGGCAGATACGCAGTATTTT.

A few counts support this clone. The V and J genes are TRBV5-1 and TRBJ1-1; TRBD1 is a possible D gene (6 bases). Trimming stripped 0 bases from V and 1 base from J, with 7 bases between. The CDR3 has 14 residues. Germline V CDR1 and CDR2: SGHRS, YFSETQ. CDR3 protein: CASSLEQGNTEAFF. CDR3 coding DNA: TGCGCCAGCAGCTTGGAACAGGGGAACACTGAAGCTTTCTTT.

The chain joins TRBV7-9 to TRBJ1-2, with 7 positions matching TRBD1. Germline trimming cut 5 bases from V and 0 bases from J; bases unmatched to any gene: 6. Germline V gene sequence: CDR1 SEHNR, CDR2 FQNEAQ (reference sequence). This CDR3 region has 15 residues. This CDR3 is CASSKGQKTNYGYTF. The CDR3 DNA is TGTGCCAGCAGCAAGGGACAGAAAACTAACTATGGCTACACCTTC.

The CDR3 loop reads CASSSPEKTGIMNTEAFF. Here the CDR3 DNA reads TGTGCCAGCAGCTCTCCCGAAAAAACAGGAATCATGAACACTGAAGCTTTCTTT. The J gene is TRBJ1-1, the V gene TRBV5-4; a possible D gene is TRBD1 (5 bases). The length of the CDR3 is 18 residues. V shed 3 bases and J shed 0 bases, with 21 bases lying between them. Germline CDR1 and CDR2: SGHNT and YYREEE (reference sequence). Complete variable domain (other parts from reference TRBV5-4 and TRBJ1-1): ETGVTQSPTHLIKTRGQQVTLRCSSQSGHNTVSWYQQALGQGPQFIFQYYREEENGRGNFPPRFSGLQFPNYSSELNVNALELDDSALYLCASSSPEKTGIMNTEAFFGQGTRLTVV.

This chain connects TRBV16 to TRBJ1-1, with 9 bases identical to TRBD1. Looked up from germline, CDR1 is KGHSY and CDR2 is FQNENV. CDR3 length equals 15 residues. Trimming at V came to 4 bases and at J to 4 bases, leaving 7 bases not matched to a gene. The CDR3 DNA sequence: TGTGCCAGCAGCCCTCCCGGGGACAGGGCCACTGAAGCTTTCTTT. Amino acids: CASSPPGDRATEAFF.

The chain combines TRBV7-9 with TRBJ2-5; possibly TRBD2 for D (6 bases). Per the germline V gene, CDR1 is SEHNR and CDR2 is FQNEAQ (reference sequence). The CDR3 extends over 14 amino acids. V lost 3 bases to trimming and J lost 5 bases, with 13 bases between them. Here the CDR3 DNA reads TGTGCCAGCAGCTTGGGAGGACCGTTGGAGACCCAGTACTTC. Residues: CASSLGGPLETQYF.

This rearrangement joins TRBV4-1 to TRBJ1-2; D gene ambiguous. CDR1 and CDR2 (germline): MGHRA, YSYEKL. The CDR3 loop spans 14 amino acids. Trimming pared 2 bases from V and 3 bases from J, leaving 10 bases between. The CDR3 DNA is TGCGCCAGCAGCCAACTTGGTACGGACTATGGCTACACCTTC. Amino acids: CASSQLGTDYGYTF.

The genes are TRBV4-1 and TRBJ1-2; TRBD1 might be the D (6 bases). The germline V gene has CDR1 MGHRA and CDR2 YSYEKL. V lost 0 bases and J 2 bases, leaving 10 bases between the germline ends. This CDR3 is 15 amino acids long. CDR3 loop: CASSQDSGTNYGYTF. CDR3 DNA sequence: TGCGCCAGCAGCCAAGATTCCGGGACAAACTATGGCTACACCTTC.

The V call is TRBV5-1, the J call TRBJ2-7, with a weak D call TRBD1 (7 bases). Germline V gene sequence: CDR1 SGHRS, CDR2 YFSETQ. V was pared by 0 bases and J by 4 bases, with 14 bases between. The CDR3 consists of 15 residues. The CDR3 sequence is CASSLAAGQLYEQYF. CDR3 bases: TGCGCCAGCAGCTTGGCGGCGGGACAGTTGTACGAGCAGTACTTC.